These 15 T cell receptor beta chains came from one sample sequenced in a study of CD8+CD57+ T cells in acquired aplastic anemia. Genomic DNA served as template for TCR beta VDJ and CDR3 profiling. TCRdb re-called the reads through MiXCR, storing one row per CDR3 protein. Of hundreds of thousands of distinct CDR3 sequences in the sample, 45% to 65% were seen once. By flow cytometry, patients selected for sequencing had shown an expansion of CD8+CD57+ cells. Material: sorted CD4+, CD8+, or CD8+CD57+ T cells (not recorded which) from PBMCs. Receptors were obtained from a human donor with aplastic anemia.

This rearrangement joins TRBV12-3 or TRBV12-4 to TRBJ1-1, with D possibly TRBD1 on 5 matching bases. The CDR3 is 12 amino acids. The V end was cut by 6 bases, the J end by 4 bases, with 9 bases between. The CDR3 nucleotides are TGTGCCAGCAGGATCGGGGGCACTGAAGCTTTCTTT. This encodes CASRIGGTEAFF.

This clonotype was counted many times. The V call is TRBV14, the J call TRBJ1-1; D not certain. This CDR3 comprises 15 residues. From germline, CDR1 is SGHDN and CDR2 FVKESK. V was pared by 2 bases and J by 7 bases, with 17 bases between. CDR3 amino acids: CASSQIGQRMNEAFF. CDR3 in DNA: TGTGCCAGCAGCCAAATTGGGCAACGGATGAATGAAGCTTTCTTT. Combining the CDR3 with reference TRBV14 and TRBJ1-1 gives the whole variable domain EAGVTQFPSHSVIEKGQTVTLRCDPISGHDNLYWYRRVMGKEIKFLLHFVKESKQDESGMPNNRFLAERTGGTYSTLKVQPAELEDSGVYFCASSQIGQRMNEAFFGQGTRLTVV.

This clonotype was observed many times. The rearrangement uses TRBV29-1 and TRBJ1-2; D is perhaps TRBD1 (5 bases). V lost 5 bases and J lost 3, with 10 bases in between. CDR1 and CDR2 from the germline V gene are SQVTM and ANQGSEA. This CDR3 spans 12 amino acids. The CDR3 sequence is CSVLAGDYGYTF. Written as DNA, the CDR3 is TGCAGCGTTTTGGCGGGGGACTATGGCTACACCTTC. Looking up the rest from reference TRBV29-1 and TRBJ1-2 gives the full variable domain: SAVISQKPSRDICQRGTSLTIQCQVDSQVTMMFWYRQQPGQSLTLIATANQGSEATYESGFVIDKFPISRPNLTFSTLTVSNMSPEDSSIYLCSVLAGDYGYTFGSGTRLTVV.

This rearrangement joins TRBV15 to TRBJ2-1, with 10 positions matching TRBD2. CDR1 is LNHNV, CDR2 YYDKDF, per germline (reference sequence). This CDR3 comprises 16 residues. The junction had 9 bases not matched to a gene; V was cut back by 3 bases and J by 7 bases. The chain's CDR3 is CATSRSGRARGNEQFF. The DNA of the CDR3 is TGTGCCACCAGCAGGAGCGGGAGGGCCAGAGGGAATGAGCAGTTCTTC.

This clonotype was counted many times. The CDR3 reads CSVETLSGQGGTDTQYF. The CDR3 nucleotides read TGCAGCGTTGAAACTTTATCGGGACAGGGGGGTACAGATACGCAGTATTTT. This rearrangement joins TRBV29-1 to TRBJ2-3; 11 positions match TRBD1. The CDR3 totals 17 residues. The J segment lost 3 bases and the V segment lost 2 bases, leaving 10 bases of the junction unmatched. Germline CDR1 reads SQVTM; CDR2 reads ANQGSEA.

On this clonotype itself: A read error may produce the germline difference seen at one junction end. The chain links TRBV5-1 to TRBJ2-3, with D possibly TRBD1 on 5 matching bases. CDR1 is SGHRS, CDR2 YFSETQ, per germline. CDR3 length: 16 residues. The CDR3 reads CASSLGSGVPTGTQYF. CDR3 in DNA: TGCGCCAGCAGCTTGGGATCGGGCGTCCCAACAGGTACGCAGTATTTT.

With respect to this clonotype: The conserved phenylalanine or tryptophan normally closing the CDR3 is absent here, so this likely arose from a read error. The rearrangement joins TRBV5-4 to TRBJ2-7; D perhaps matches TRBD2 (7 bases). The germline V and J ends were trimmed by 0 bases and 4 bases, with 11 bases remaining between them. CDR1 and CDR2 (germline): SGHNT, YYREEE (reference sequence). There are 14 residues in the CDR3. The CDR3 region has the DNA TGTGCCAGCAGCTTGGATGGGGGGGCTTACGAGCAGTACTCC. Amino acid sequence: CASSLDGGAYEQYS.

The chain couples TRBV7-9 to TRBJ2-7; possible D gene TRBD2, 5 bases. This CDR3 is 12 amino acids long. Trimming stripped 5 bases from V and 2 bases from J, with 7 bases between. Germline CDR1 is SEHNR and CDR2 is FQNEAQ (reference sequence). The CDR3 region has the DNA TGTGCCAGCAGCGCCGGGGCCTACGAGCAGTACTTC. This translates into CASSAGAYEQYF.

J is TRBJ1-3 and V is TRBV20-1, with D unclear. CDR1 is DFQATT, CDR2 SNEGSKA, per germline (reference sequence). The CDR3 is made up of 15 amino acids. With 0 bases removed from V and 0 bases from J, the gap between germline ends came to 9 bases. The CDR3 DNA follows: TGCAGTGCTAGAGACGAGGCCAGCTCTGGAAACACCATATATTTT. Protein product: CSARDEASSGNTIYF.

V usage is TRBV9 and J usage is TRBJ2-5; TRBD1 agrees at 8 bases. Germline lookup yields CDR1 SGDLS and CDR2 YYNGEE. V was clipped by 4 bases and J by 4 bases; unmatched bases: 15. The CDR3 runs 17 residues. The CDR3 region has the DNA TGTGCCAGCAGCTCCCGACCAGGGACAGGAGGGGGAGAGACCCAGTACTTC. Protein sequence: CASSSRPGTGGGETQYF.

This clonotype appeared a few times. One end of the junction is discordant with germline, which a read error may explain. The chain employs TRBV7-7 and TRBJ1-1; D might be TRBD1 (5 bases). CDR1 is SSHAT and CDR2 is FNYEAQ in the germline V gene (reference sequence). The CDR3 is made up of 13 amino acids. Here the CDR3 reads CASSLKPGLEAFF. The CDR3 coding sequence is TGTGCTAGCAGCCTCAAACCGGGACTTGAAGCTTTCTTT.

DNA of the CDR3: TGTGCCACCAGTGAGTCCTTTCGGGATACGCAGTATTTT. Its protein product is CATSESFRDTQYF. V is TRBV24-1 and J is TRBJ2-3; D unresolved. V gave up 4 bases and J gave up 6 bases, with 10 bases separating them. This CDR3 is 13 amino acids long. Germline CDR1 reads KGHDR; CDR2 reads SFDVKD.

The chain has TRBV18 and TRBJ1-2; D remains ambiguous. Trimming pared 3 bases from V and 4 bases from J, leaving 15 bases between. Germline assignment: CDR1 KGHSH and CDR2 LQKENI. The CDR3 sequence is 15 residues long. Written as DNA, the CDR3 is TGTGCCAGCTCACCCCCGTCGGCCGCCTTCTATGGCTACACCTTC. This sequence encodes CASSPPSAAFYGYTF.

CDR3: CSARPSLAGGTDTQYF. CDR3 coding DNA: TGCAGTGCTAGACCCTCACTAGCGGGGGGCACAGATACGCAGTATTTT. V is TRBV20-1 and J is TRBJ2-3; TRBD2 matches 11 bases. CDR3 size: 16 residues. Germline CDR1 reads DFQATT; CDR2 reads SNEGSKA (reference sequence). V was pared by 2 bases and J by 1 base, with 5 bases of the junction left unmatched.

This clonotype was seen at least ten times. The genes are TRBV5-1 and TRBJ1-5, with D unresolved. Germline V CDR1 and CDR2: SGHRS, YFSETQ. The V end was cut by 4 bases, the J end by 4 bases, with 9 bases between. This CDR3 comprises 13 residues. CDR3 coding DNA: TGCGCCAGCAGCGTGGGTAGAAATCAGCCCCAGCATTTT. Translation gives CASSVGRNQPQHF.